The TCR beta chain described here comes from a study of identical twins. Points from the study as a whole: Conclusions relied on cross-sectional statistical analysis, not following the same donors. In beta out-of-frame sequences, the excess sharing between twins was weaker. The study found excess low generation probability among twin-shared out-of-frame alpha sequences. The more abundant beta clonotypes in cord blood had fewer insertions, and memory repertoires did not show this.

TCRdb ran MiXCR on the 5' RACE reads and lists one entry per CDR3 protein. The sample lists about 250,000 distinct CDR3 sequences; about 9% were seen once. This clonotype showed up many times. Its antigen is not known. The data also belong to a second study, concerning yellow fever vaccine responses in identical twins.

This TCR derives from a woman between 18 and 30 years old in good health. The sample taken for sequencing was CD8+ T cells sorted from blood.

The chain's CDR3 is CSVKGEGLAGEGVRFYEQYF. For the CDR3, the DNA is TGCAGCGTTAAGGGGGAGGGGCTAGCGGGAGAAGGAGTCCGGTTTTACGAGCAGTACTTC. The chain couples TRBV29-1 to TRBJ2-7; TRBD2 matches at 10 bases. CDR3 length equals 20 residues. The trim removed 5 bases at V and 4 bases at J, leaving 26 bases unmatched. CDR1 is SQVTM and CDR2 is ANQGSEA in the germline V gene.